A selection of T cell receptor beta chains follows, all from one sample in a study of T cells after yellow fever vaccination. TCRdb re-analysed the 5' RACE reads in MiXCR, keeping a single row per CDR3 protein. The table shows 450,000 to 650,000 distinct CDR3 sequences, with about 13% occurring only once. The sequencing here drew on PBMCs, taken on the day of the yellow fever booster vaccination. Every receptor here comes from a man aged 30-40 years who received the YFV17D yellow fever vaccine. The CDR3 runs from the conserved cysteine through the conserved F or W. Each record gives: J gene, clone size, V gene, D gene, CDR3 DNA, CDR3 protein. D genes are given only for firm matches. For some rows the clone size is stated as once, few or many, or as a class when expanded; others skip it.

>TRBJ2-1|few|TRBV9|NA
TGTGCCAGCAGCGTCGGTAGAGAGTACAATGAGCAGTTCTTC
CASSVGREYNEQFF
>TRBJ2-1|NA|TRBV3-1|TRBD2
TGTGCCTCCTGCCAAGAATTTTGGGCTAGCGGGAGTATTGCGGATGAGCAGTTCTTC
CASCQEFWASGSIADEQFF
>TRBJ2-7|many|TRBV19|NA
TGTGCCAGTAGTCCCCGGAGGGCATCCGAGCAGTACTTC
CASSPRRASEQYF
>TRBJ2-3|few|TRBV20-1|TRBD2
TGCAGTGCTAGGGAAACCGGGACTAGCGGGAGGATGACAGATACGCAGTATTTT
CSARETGTSGRMTDTQYF
>TRBJ2-7|NA|TRBV7-4|NA
TGTGCCAGCAGCTTTCCCCAAGGAGAGAATTACGAGCAGTACTTC
CASSFPQGENYEQYF
>TRBJ1-2|many|TRBV19|NA
TGTGCCACGCATCAGGGCGCCGGCTATGGCTACACCTTC
CATHQGAGYGYTF
>TRBJ2-4|NA|TRBV12-3/TRBV12-4|TRBD1
TGTGCCAGCAGAACGACAGGGGTTAAAAACATTCAGTACTTC
CASRTTGVKNIQYF
>TRBJ2-2|NA|TRBV11-2|TRBD2
TGTGCCAGCAGCTTCCTGACCTTGAGCGGGAGGGCCACCTCCGGGGAGCTGTTTTTT
CASSFLTLSGRATSGELFF
>TRBJ1-4|many|TRBV7-9|NA
TGTGCCAGCAGCGCAGAGGGCATGTCTGAAAAACTGTTTTTT
CASSAEGMSEKLFF
>TRBJ2-5|NA|TRBV5-5|TRBD1
TGTGCCAGCAGCTTGGAAGGGACAGGGTACGTGTCTGAGACCCAGTACTTC
CASSLEGTGYVSETQYF
>TRBJ2-3|NA|TRBV10-3|TRBD2
TGTGCCATCAGTGAGGCGGGGGGGGCAAATACGCAGTATTTT
CAISEAGGANTQYF
>TRBJ2-5|NA|TRBV27|NA
TGTGCCAGCAGTCCGATTACAGGGAAACAAGAGACCCAGTACTTC
CASSPITGKQETQYF
>TRBJ1-5|NA|TRBV21-1|NA
TGTGCCAGCAGCAAAGGTGGGGGACAGCAGCATTTT
CASSKGGGQQHF
>TRBJ2-6|NA|TRBV12-3/TRBV12-4|TRBD2
TGTGCCAGCAGGGTAAACGCGGGAGGGCCCGGGGCCAACGTCCTGACTTTC
CASRVNAGGPGANVLTF
>TRBJ2-3|few|TRBV3-1|TRBD2
TGTGCCAGCGGAGAGCGGGAAACCACAGATACGCAGTATTTT
CASGERETTDTQYF
>TRBJ2-7|NA|TRBV10-3|TRBD1
TGTGCCATAAGAAGGGACAGCAGCTCCTACGAGCAGTACTTC
CAIRRDSSSYEQYF
>TRBJ1-4|few|TRBV29-1|TRBD1
TGCAGCGTTGAAGATGACAGGGGGGCTGAAAAACTGTTTTTT
CSVEDDRGAEKLFF
>TRBJ1-1|few|TRBV4-1|NA
TGCGCCAGCAGCCAAGCAGGCAGGGCAAACACTGAAGCTTTCTTT
CASSQAGRANTEAFF